These T cell receptor beta chains were read from a single sample in a study of CD8 T cells in ankylosing spondylitis. TCRdb reprocessed the 5' RACE reads via MiXCR and lists one record per CDR3 protein. The top ten clones hold roughly 9.5% of a sample with about 300,000 distinct CDR3 sequences, approximately 10% of them seen once. Input material: blood, either unsorted or a sorted T cell fraction (not recorded which). These receptors all come from a female donor with ankylosing spondylitis or in good health (not recorded which). The CDR3 runs from the conserved cysteine through the conserved F or W. Fields, in order: D gene, clone size, CDR3 length, J gene, V gene, CDR3 protein, CDR3 DNA. The D gene is left open where the match is weak. A row's size may be missing; if present it is once, few, many or a size class.

>.|many|19|TRBJ1-1|TRBV12-3/TRBV12-4
CASSLYQGSAGASSTEAFF
TGTGCCAGCAGTTTATATCAGGGATCGGCAGGGGCGAGCTCCACTGAAGCTTTCTTT
>TRBD1|many|14|TRBJ1-1|TRBV12-3/TRBV12-4
CASSRTTGTVEAFF
TGTGCCAGCAGTCGAACGACAGGGACGGTTGAAGCTTTCTTT
>.|many|14|TRBJ2-5|TRBV5-1
CASSLGGLEETQYF
TGCGCCAGCAGCTTGGGGGGACTTGAAGAGACCCAGTACTTC
>TRBD2|.|15|TRBJ2-2|TRBV12-3/TRBV12-4
CASIKSWGGTGELFF
TGTGCCAGCATCAAATCCTGGGGGGGGACCGGGGAGCTGTTTTTT
>.|few|15|TRBJ2-3|TRBV18
CASSPSFASTDTQYF
TGTGCCAGCTCACCCAGTTTTGCGAGCACAGATACGCAGTATTTT
>.|many|10|TRBJ2-1|TRBV20-1
CSANSYEQFF
TGCAGTGCAAATAGTTATGAGCAGTTCTTC
>.|many|13|TRBJ2-7|TRBV20-1
CSAARDKGQEQYF
TGCAGTGCCGCTAGAGATAAGGGGCAGGAGCAGTACTTC
>.|many|15|TRBJ1-5|TRBV12-3/TRBV12-4
CASSPDGLSNQPQHF
TGTGCCAGCAGTCCGGACGGGCTGAGCAATCAGCCCCAGCATTTT
>.|many|14|TRBJ1-5|TRBV12-3/TRBV12-4
CASSLSGGNQPQHF
TGTGCCAGCAGCTTATCAGGGGGCAATCAGCCCCAGCATTTT
>.|.|15|TRBJ2-5|TRBV5-1
CASVKDGGSEETQYF
TGCGCCAGCGTCAAAGATGGGGGATCGGAAGAGACCCAGTACTTC